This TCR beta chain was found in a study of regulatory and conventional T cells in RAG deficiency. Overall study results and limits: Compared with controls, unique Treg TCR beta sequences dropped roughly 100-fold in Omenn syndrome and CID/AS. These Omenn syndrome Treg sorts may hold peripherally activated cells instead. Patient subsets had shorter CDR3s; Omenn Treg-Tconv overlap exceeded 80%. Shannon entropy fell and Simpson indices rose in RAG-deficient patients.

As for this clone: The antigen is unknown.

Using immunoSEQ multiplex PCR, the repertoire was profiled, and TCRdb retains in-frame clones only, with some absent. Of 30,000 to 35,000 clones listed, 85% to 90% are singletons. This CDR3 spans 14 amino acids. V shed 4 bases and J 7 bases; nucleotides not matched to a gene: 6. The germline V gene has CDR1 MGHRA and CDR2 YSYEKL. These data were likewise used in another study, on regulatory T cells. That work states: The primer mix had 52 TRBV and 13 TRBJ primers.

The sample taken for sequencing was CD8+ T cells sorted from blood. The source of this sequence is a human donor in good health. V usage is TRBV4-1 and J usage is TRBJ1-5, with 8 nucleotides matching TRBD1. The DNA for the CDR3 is TGCGCCAGCAGCCTGGACAGGGTAGGCCAGCCCCAGCATTTT. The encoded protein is CASSLDRVGQPQHF.